This paragraph covers one TCR beta chain sequence. Its antigen is still unknown. Only in-frame clones appear in the TCRdb table, and some are missing; sequencing was by immunoSEQ multiplex PCR. The sample includes fewer than 200,000 clones, 85% to 95% of them seen just once. This record belongs to a study of T cell responses to AZD1222 COVID-19 vaccine. Study-level results: Females made up more of the donors, who were largely white British, and clonal diversity may have come out too low. Spike-specific TCR depth and breadth grew after two AZD1222 doses. Spike regions recognized by vaccine-associated CD4 TCRs spanned the protein, led by 160-218 and 743-854. Seropositive at baseline were only 5 or 6 AZD1222 recipients.

Germline CDR1 reads SGHTA; CDR2 reads FQGNSA. The CDR3 has 16 residues. The V and J ends lost 2 bases and 1 base, in that order; junction bases with no gene match: 4. The input for sequencing was peripheral blood, taken on day 0 of AZD1222 vaccination. The sequence derives from an adult in good health. The rearrangement joins TRBV7-2 to TRBJ2-3, with 9 nucleotides matching TRBD2. CDR3 nucleotide sequence: TGTGCCAGCAGCTTATTTGTAGCGGGAGGCACAGATACGCAGTATTTT. Residues: CASSLFVAGGTDTQYF. The variable domain in full, completed from reference TRBV7-2 and TRBJ2-3, reads GAGVSQSPSNKVTEKGKDVELRCDPISGHTALYWYRQSLGQGLEFLIYFQGNSAPDKSGLPSDRFSAERTGGSVSTLTIQRTQQEDSAVYLCASSLFVAGGTDTQYFGPGTRLTVL.